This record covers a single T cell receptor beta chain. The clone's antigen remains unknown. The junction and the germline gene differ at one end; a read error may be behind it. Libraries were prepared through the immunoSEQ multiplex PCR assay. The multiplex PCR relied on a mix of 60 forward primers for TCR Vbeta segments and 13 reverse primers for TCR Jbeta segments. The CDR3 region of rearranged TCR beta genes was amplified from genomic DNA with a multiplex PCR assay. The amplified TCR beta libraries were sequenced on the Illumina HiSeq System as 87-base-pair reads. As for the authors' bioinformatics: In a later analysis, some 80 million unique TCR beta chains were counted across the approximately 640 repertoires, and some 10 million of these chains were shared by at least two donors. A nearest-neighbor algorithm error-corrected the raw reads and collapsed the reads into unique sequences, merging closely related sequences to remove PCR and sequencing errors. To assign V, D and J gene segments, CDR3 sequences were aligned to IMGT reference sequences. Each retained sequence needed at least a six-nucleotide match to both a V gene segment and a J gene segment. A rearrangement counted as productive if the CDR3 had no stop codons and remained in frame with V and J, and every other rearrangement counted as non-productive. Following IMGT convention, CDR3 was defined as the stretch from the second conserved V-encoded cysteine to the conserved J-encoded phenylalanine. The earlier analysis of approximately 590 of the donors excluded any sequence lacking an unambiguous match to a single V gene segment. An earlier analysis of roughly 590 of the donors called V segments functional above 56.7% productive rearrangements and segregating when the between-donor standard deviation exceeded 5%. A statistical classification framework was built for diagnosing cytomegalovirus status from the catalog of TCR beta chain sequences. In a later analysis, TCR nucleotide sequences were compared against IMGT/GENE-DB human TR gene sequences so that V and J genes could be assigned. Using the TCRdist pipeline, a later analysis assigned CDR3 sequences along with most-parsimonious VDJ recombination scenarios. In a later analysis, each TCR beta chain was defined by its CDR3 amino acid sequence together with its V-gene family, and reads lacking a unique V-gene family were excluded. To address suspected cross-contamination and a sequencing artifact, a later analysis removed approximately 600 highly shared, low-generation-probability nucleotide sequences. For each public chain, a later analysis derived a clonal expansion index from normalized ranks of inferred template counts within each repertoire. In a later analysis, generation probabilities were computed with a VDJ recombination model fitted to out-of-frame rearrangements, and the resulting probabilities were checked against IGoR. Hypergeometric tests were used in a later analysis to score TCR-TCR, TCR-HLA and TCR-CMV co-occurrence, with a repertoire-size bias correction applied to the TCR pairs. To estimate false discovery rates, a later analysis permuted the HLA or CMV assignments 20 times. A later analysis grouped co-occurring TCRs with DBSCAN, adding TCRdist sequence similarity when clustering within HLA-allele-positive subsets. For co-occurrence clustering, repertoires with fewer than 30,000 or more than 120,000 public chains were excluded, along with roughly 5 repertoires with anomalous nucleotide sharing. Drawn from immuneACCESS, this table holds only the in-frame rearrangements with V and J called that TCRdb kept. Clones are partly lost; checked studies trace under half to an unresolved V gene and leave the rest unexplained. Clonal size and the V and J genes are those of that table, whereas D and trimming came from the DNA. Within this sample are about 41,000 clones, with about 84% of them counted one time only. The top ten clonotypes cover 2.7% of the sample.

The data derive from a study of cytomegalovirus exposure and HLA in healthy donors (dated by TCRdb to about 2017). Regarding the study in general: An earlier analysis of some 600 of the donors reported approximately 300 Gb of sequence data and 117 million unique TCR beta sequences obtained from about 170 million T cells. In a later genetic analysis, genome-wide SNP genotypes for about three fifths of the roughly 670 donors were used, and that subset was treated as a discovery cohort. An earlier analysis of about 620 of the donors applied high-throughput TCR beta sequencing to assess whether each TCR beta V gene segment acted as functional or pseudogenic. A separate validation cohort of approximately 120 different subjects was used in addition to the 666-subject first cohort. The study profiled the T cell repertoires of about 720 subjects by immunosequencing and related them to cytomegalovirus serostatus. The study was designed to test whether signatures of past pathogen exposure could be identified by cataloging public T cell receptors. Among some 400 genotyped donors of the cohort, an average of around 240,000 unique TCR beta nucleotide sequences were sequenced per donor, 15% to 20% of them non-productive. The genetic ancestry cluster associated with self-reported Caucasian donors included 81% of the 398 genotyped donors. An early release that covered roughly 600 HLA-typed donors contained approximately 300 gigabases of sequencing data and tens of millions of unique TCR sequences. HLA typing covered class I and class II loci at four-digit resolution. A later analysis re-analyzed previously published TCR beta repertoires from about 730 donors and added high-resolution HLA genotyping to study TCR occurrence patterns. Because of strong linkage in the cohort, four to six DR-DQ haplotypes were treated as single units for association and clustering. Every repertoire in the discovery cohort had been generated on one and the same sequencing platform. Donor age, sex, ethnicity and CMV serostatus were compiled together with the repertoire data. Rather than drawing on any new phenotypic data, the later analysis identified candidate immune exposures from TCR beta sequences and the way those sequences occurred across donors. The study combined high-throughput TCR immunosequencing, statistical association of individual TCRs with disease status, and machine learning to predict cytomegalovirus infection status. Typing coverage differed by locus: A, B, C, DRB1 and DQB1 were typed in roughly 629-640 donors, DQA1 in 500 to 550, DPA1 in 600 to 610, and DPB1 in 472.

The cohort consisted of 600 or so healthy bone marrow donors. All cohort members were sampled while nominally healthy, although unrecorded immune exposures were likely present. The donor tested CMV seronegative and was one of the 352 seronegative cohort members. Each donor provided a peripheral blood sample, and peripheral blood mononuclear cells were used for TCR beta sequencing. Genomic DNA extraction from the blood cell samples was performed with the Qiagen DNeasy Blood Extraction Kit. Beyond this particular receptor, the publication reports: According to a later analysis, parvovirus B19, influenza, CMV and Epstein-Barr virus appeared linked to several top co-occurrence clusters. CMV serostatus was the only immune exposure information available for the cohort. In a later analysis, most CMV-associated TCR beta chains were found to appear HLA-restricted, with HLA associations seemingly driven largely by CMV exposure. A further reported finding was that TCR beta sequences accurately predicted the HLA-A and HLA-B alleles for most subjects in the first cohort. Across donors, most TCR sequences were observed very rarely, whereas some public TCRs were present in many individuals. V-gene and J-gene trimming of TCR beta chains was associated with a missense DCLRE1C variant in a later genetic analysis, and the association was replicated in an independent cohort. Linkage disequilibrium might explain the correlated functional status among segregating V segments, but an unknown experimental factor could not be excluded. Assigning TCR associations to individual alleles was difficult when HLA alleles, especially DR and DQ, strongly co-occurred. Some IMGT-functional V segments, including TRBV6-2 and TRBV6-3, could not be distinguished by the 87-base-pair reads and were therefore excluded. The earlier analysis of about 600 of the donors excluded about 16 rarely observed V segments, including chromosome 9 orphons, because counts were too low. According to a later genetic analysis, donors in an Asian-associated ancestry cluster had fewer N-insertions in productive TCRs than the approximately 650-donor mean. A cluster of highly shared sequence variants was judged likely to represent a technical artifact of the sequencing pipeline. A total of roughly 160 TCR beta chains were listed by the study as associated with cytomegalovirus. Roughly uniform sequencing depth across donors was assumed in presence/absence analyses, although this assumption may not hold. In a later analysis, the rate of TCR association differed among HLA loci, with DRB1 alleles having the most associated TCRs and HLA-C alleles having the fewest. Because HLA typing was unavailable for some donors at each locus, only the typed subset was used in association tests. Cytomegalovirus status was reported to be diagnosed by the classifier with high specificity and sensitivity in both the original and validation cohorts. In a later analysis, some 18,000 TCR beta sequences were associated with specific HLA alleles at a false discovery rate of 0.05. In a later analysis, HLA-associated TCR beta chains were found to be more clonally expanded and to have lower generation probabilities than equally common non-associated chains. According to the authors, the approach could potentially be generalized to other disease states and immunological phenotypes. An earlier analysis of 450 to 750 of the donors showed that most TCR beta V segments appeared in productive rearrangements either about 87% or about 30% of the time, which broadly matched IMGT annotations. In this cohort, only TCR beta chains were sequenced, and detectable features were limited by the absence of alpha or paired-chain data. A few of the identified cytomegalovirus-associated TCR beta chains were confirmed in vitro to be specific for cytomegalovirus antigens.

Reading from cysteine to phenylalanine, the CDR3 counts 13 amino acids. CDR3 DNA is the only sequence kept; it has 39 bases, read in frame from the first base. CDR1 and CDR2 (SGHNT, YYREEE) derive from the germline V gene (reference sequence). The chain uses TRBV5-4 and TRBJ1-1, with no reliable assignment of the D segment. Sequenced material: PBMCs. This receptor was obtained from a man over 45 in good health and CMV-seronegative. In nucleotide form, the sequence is TGTGCCAGCAGCTCCGGCAGGAACACTGAAGCTTCCTTT. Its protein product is CASSSGRNTEASF.